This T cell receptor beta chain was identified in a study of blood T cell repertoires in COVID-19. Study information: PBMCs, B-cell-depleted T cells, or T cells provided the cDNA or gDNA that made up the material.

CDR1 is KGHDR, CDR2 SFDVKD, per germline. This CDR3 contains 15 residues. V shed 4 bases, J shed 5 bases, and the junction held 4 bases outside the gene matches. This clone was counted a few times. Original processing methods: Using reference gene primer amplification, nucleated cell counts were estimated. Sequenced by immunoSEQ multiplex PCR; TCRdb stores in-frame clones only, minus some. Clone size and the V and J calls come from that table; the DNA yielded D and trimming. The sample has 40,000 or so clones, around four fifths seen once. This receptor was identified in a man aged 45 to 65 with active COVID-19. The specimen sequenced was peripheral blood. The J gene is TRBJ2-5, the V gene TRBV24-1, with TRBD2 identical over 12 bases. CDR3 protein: CATSDSTSGGETQYF. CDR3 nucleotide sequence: TGTGCCACCAGTGACTCGACTAGCGGGGGCGAGACCCAGTACTTC.